Each of the 22 T cell receptor beta chains below was sequenced from the same sample in a study of tumor-infiltrating lymphocytes in primary liver carcinoma. Reverse transcription of around 500 ng total RNA with a constant-region primer produced TCR beta cDNA. Three-round nested multiplex PCR performed with slightly modified ARM-PCR produced the TCR beta libraries. Investigators reported that the first two PCR rounds, at around 10 cycles each, used TRBV1-TRBV30 forward primers with a C-beta reverse primer. TCRdb itself ran the multiplex PCR reads through MiXCR, one entry per CDR3 protein. The sample contains 90,000 to 150,000 distinct CDR3 sequences, nearly 70% of which appear only once. The tissue used was unsorted bulk material of about 19-30 mg. RNA and DNA were co-extracted from it with the AllPrep DNA/RNA mini kit. The sequencing input was tumor-adjacent normal liver tissue. Source of these receptors: a woman in her fifties or sixties with primary liver carcinoma and hepatitis B virus infection.

Points on this clonotype: This is likely a read error, given that the CDR3 carries no conserved phenylalanine or tryptophan at its end. It is unclear where the CDR3 begins or ends on the DNA, so no DNA is shown, and the CDR3 is as TCRdb lists it. The rearrangement joins TRBV11-1 to TRBJ2-3; the table's D call TRBD2 went unverified against the DNA. Germline V gene sequence: CDR1 SGHAT, CDR2 FQDESV (reference sequence). The CDR3 spans 14 residues, counting both ends. The chain's CDR3 is CARSLRQRVGESHI.

This clonotype was observed at least ten times. V is TRBV12-3 or TRBV12-4 and J is TRBJ2-7, with 8 nucleotides matching TRBD1. J lost 2 bases, V lost 5 bases, and 5 bases had no gene match. This CDR3 has 14 residues. The CDR3 loop is CASSPGQGTYEQYF. For the CDR3, the DNA is TGTGCCAGCAGTCCCGGACAGGGTACCTACGAGCAGTACTTC.

This clonotype has a single count. J is TRBJ1-1 and V is TRBV4-1; D possibly corresponds to TRBD1 (5 bases). V gave up 7 bases and J gave up 6 bases, with 24 bases separating them. CDR3 size: 16 residues. The germline CDR1 and CDR2 sequences are MGHRA and YSYEKL. For the CDR3, the DNA is TGCGCCAGCAAAGACAGTAGGGAGGGAATAGGAGCTGAAGCTTTCTTT. Its translation: CASKDSREGIGAEAFF.

This clonotype has a single count. A much larger clone differs from this one at a single base, so this may be a read error. The chain links TRBV28 to TRBJ2-7, with D perhaps assigned TRBD1 or TRBD2 (5 bases each). Germline V gene data show CDR1 as MDHEN and CDR2 as SYDVKM. Trimming pared 7 bases from V and 2 bases from J, leaving 15 bases between. This CDR3 contains 14 residues. The CDR3 DNA sequence: TGTGCCAGCATCCTGGGGGATGGCGCCTACGAGCAGTACTTC. It translates to CASILGDGAYEQYF. Complete variable domain (other parts from reference TRBV28 and TRBJ2-7): DVKVTQSSRYLVKRTGEKVFLECVQDMDHENMFWYRQDPGLGLRLIYFSYDVKMKEKGDIPEGYSVSREKKERFSLILESASTNQTSMYLCASILGDGAYEQYFGPGTRLTVT.

The chain is built from TRBV29-1 and TRBJ2-7; 7 nucleotides line up with TRBD1. CDR1 SQVTM and CDR2 ANQGSEA come from the germline V gene. The CDR3 loop spans 12 amino acids. V lost 7 bases, J lost 10 bases, and 13 bases stayed unmatched. CDR3 protein: CSAVTGNSEQYF. The CDR3 region has the DNA TGCAGCGCCGTGACAGGGAATAGCGAACAGTACTTC.

With regard to this clonotype: Sequence at one end of the junction differs from germline and may be a read error. The chain links TRBV4-2 to TRBJ2-3, with a tentative D call TRBD1 (6 bases). The CDR3 totals 17 residues. Germline CDR1 LGHNA, CDR2 YNFKEQ. The CDR3 DNA follows: TGTGCCAGAAGCCGGGGCGTCCCGGGACAAAGGAGAGATACGCAGTATTTT. Its translation: CARSRGVPGQRRDTQYF.

With regard to this clonotype: One end of the junction is discordant with germline, which a read error may explain. The chain employs TRBV2 and TRBJ2-2; D remains unclear. The CDR3 sequence is 14 residues long. From germline, CDR1 is SNHLY and CDR2 FYNNEI. CDR3 sequence: CANSVGQNTGELFF. CDR3 sequence (DNA): TGTGCCAACAGTGTGGGCCAAAACACCGGGGAGCTGTTTTTT.

Points on this clonotype: This may be a read error, as it is one base from a much larger clone. The rearrangement joins TRBV7-3 to TRBJ2-1; 10 nucleotides align to TRBD2. The germline CDR1 and CDR2 sequences are SGHTA and FQGTGA. CDR3 length equals 16 residues. The V gene end was trimmed by 3 bases and the J gene end by 7 bases; junction bases not matched to a gene: 9. CDR3: CASSFAGTSVSNEQFF. DNA for the CDR3: TGTGCCAGCAGCTTCGCAGGGACTAGCGTGAGTAATGAGCAGTTCTTC.

To note about this clonotype: A much larger clone lies one base from this, so it may be a read error. The chain joins TRBV7-3 to TRBJ2-1, with TRBD2 as a possible D gene (6 bases). Germline loops: CDR1 SGHTA, CDR2 FQGTGA. The CDR3 is made up of 15 amino acids. The DNA of the CDR3 is TGTGCCAGCAGCTTAGGCGGGGCCTCCTACGATGAGCAGTTCTTC. This sequence encodes CASSLGGASYDEQFF.

About this clonotype: The conserved closing phenylalanine or tryptophan is absent in this CDR3, likely reflecting a read error. It is unclear where the CDR3 begins or ends on the DNA, so no DNA is shown, and the CDR3 is as TCRdb lists it. The rearrangement links TRBV28 to TRBJ2-1. Per germline, CDR1 MDHEN and CDR2 SYDVKM. The CDR3 adds up to 12 amino acids, both ends counted. The CDR3 reads CASSLAHNEQFL.

This clonotype was counted only a few times. One junction end disagrees with the germline gene, perhaps due to a read error. V and J are TRBV6-2 or TRBV6-3 and TRBJ2-1, with 9 nucleotides matching TRBD2. Per the germline V gene, CDR1 is MNHEY and CDR2 is SVGEGT. The CDR3 totals 16 residues. The CDR3 loop reads CVSSRLAGVAYNEQFF. For the CDR3, the DNA is TGTGTCAGCAGTCGGTTAGCGGGAGTGGCCTACAATGAGCAGTTCTTC.

As for this clonotype: The conserved phenylalanine or tryptophan is not found at the CDR3 terminus, so this likely reflects a read error. This chain connects TRBV28 to TRBJ2-3; 11 bases are shared with TRBD2. CDR1 and CDR2 (germline): MDHEN, SYDVKM. The CDR3 spans 15 residues. V trimming: 6 bases; J trimming: 3 bases; junction bases outside the gene matches: 5. CDR3 protein: CASSRSGGGTDTQYL. Written as DNA, the CDR3 is TGTGCCAGCAGCCGTAGCGGGGGGGGGACAGATACGCAGTATTTG.

Remarks on this clonotype: This may be a read error: a much more frequent sequence differs by one nucleotide. The chain recombines TRBV28 with TRBJ1-2, with TRBD1 matching over 10 bases. CDR3 length: 16 residues. Germline CDR1 MDHEN, CDR2 SYDVKM. V gave up 8 bases and J gave up 5 bases; unmatched junction bases: 14. CDR3 nucleotides: TGTGCCAGCGGTACGCTGACGGGACAGGGGCTTTATGGCTACACCTTC. As protein: CASGTLTGQGLYGYTF.

This clonotype was observed many times. The CDR3 bases are TGTGCCAGCAGTCCGACCGGGGTGGAGCAGTACTTC. Protein sequence: CASSPTGVEQYF. This rearrangement joins TRBV28 to TRBJ2-7; D perhaps matches TRBD2 (5 bases). V dropped 5 bases and J dropped 7 bases, with 12 bases sitting between them. Per the germline V gene, CDR1 is MDHEN and CDR2 is SYDVKM. There are 12 residues in the CDR3.

The rearrangement links TRBV30 to TRBJ2-7; 10 nucleotides line up with TRBD2. Germline trimming cut 5 bases from V and 4 bases from J; bases unmatched to any gene: 5. Germline V lookup: CDR1 GTSNPN, CDR2 SVGIG (reference sequence). CDR3 length equals 13 residues. The CDR3 DNA reads as TGTGCCTGGTCCTGGACTAGCGGATACGAGCAGTACTTC. Amino acids: CAWSWTSGYEQYF.

Points on this clonotype: The junction departs from germline at one end; a sequencing error may be responsible. The CDR3: CASSPPDGRLGNYEQYF. CDR3 bases: TGTGCCAGCAGCCCCCCAGATGGCAGGCTGGGGAACTACGAGCAATACTTC. V usage is TRBV11-2 and J usage is TRBJ2-7; D unclear. The CDR3 is 17 residues long. The germline V gene encodes CDR1 SGHAT and CDR2 FQNNGV. The full variable domain, in which reference TRBV11-2 and TRBJ2-7 provide the parts outside the CDR3, is EAGVAQSPRYKIIEKRQSVAFWCNPISGHATLYWYQQILGQGPKLLIQFQNNGVVDDSQLPKDRFSAERLKGVDSTLKIQPAKLEDSAVYLCASSPPDGRLGNYEQYFGPGTRLTVT.

The rearrangement joins TRBV7-9 to TRBJ2-7, with D unresolved. Germline V lookup: CDR1 SEHNR, CDR2 FQNEAQ (reference sequence). This CDR3 is 15 amino acids long. V was clipped by 5 bases and J by 3 bases, with 17 bases between them. In DNA form, the CDR3 reads TGTGCCAGCAGCATGACGACCGTCCGAAGCTACGAGCAGTACTTC. Translated: CASSMTTVRSYEQYF.

As regards this clonotype: One end of the junction varies from germline; a read error may be responsible. The chain couples TRBV4-2 to TRBJ1-3; tentative D call: TRBD1 (5 bases). The length of the CDR3 is 16 residues. Germline CDR1 reads LGHNA; CDR2 reads YNFKEQ. The CDR3 sequence is CVSSQDEGDTGNTIYF. CDR3 DNA sequence: TGTGTCAGCAGCCAAGATGAAGGGGATACCGGAAACACCATATATTTT.

This clonotype was observed once. The junction shows a germline mismatch at one end, possibly a read error. The chain has TRBV6-5 and TRBJ2-5; D unclear. Germline loops: CDR1 MNHEY, CDR2 SVGAGI. The CDR3 totals 14 residues. CDR3 region: CACSPLPSSETQYF. As DNA, the CDR3 is TGTGCCTGCAGTCCCCTACCGAGCTCGGAGACCCAGTACTTC.

This clonotype occurred a few times. This rearrangement joins TRBV24-1 to TRBJ2-3; D might be TRBD1 (5 bases). Trimming took 0 bases from V and 0 from J, leaving 12 bases between them. This CDR3 is 17 amino acids long. The germline V gene encodes CDR1 KGHDR and CDR2 SFDVKD. Here the CDR3 reads CATSDLEQGTSTDTQYF. The CDR3 DNA is TGTGCCACCAGTGATTTGGAGCAGGGCACTAGCACAGATACGCAGTATTTT.

On this clonotype: This could be a read error, since a much larger clone is one nucleotide away. The chain carries TRBV28 and TRBJ2-7; D could derive from TRBD1 or TRBD2 (5 bases each). The germline CDR1 and CDR2 sequences are MDHEN and SYDVKM. The length of the CDR3 is 15 residues. Trimming removed 5 bases at V and 0 bases at J, with 14 bases between. CDR3 in DNA: TGTGCCAGCAGTCCCAACGGGACCGACTCCTACGAGCAGTACTTC. It codes for CASSPNGTDSYEQYF.

To note about this clonotype: A read error may produce the germline difference seen at one junction end. V is TRBV6-6 and J is TRBJ2-1; D is unresolved. The germline gives CDR1 MNHNY, CDR2 SVGAGI (reference sequence). This CDR3 contains 13 residues. The DNA for the CDR3 is TGCGCCAGCAGTTCGACTGTCTACAGTGAGCAGTTCTTC. This encodes CASSSTVYSEQFF.